This T cell receptor beta chain was observed in a study of cytomegalovirus exposure and HLA in healthy donors. Overall study: Within an early data release were tens of millions of unique TCRs drawn from HLA-typed donors.

PCR used 60 Vbeta primers and 13 Jbeta primers. The assay was immunoSEQ multiplex PCR, and TCRdb's table has in-frame clones only and misses some. The table has 150,000 or so clones, over 75% seen once. Turning to this clone: Its antigen remains unidentified.

Nominal health characterized the donors when sampled, though unrecorded immune exposures were likely. Germline V gene data show CDR1 as SQVTM and CDR2 as ANQGSEA. Trimming pared 6 bases from V and 1 base from J, leaving 12 bases between. The CDR3 covers 13 residues. Study-wide findings and caveats: Most TCR beta V segments were productive about 87% or about 30% of the time in an earlier analysis. Using a false discovery rate of 0.05, a later analysis showed that some 16,000 TCR beta sequences were associated with HLA alleles.

The sequence was obtained from a woman in her 30s in good health and CMV-seronegative. Material for sequencing was PBMCs. The genes are TRBV29-1 and TRBJ1-2; D may be TRBD1 (6 bases). CDR3 sequence: CSVGQRNNYGYTF. CDR3 DNA: TGCAGCGTAGGACAGAGGAATAACTATGGCTACACCTTC.